The 10 T cell receptor beta chains below all came from one sample that was sequenced in a study of cytomegalovirus exposure and HLA in healthy donors. Sequencing was performed with immunoSEQ multiplex PCR; in TCRdb, only in-frame clones are kept and a portion is missing. This table has 70,000 or so clones, 85% to 95% appearing once. The sample taken for sequencing was PBMCs. These receptors were taken from a man aged 18 to 30 in good health and CMV-seropositive.

This chain connects TRBV29-1 to TRBJ1-2; 8 bases align to TRBD1. This CDR3 has 12 residues. The germline gives CDR1 SQVTM, CDR2 ANQGSEA. The V segment lost 4 bases and the J segment 6 bases; nucleotides outside the gene matches: 4. The CDR3 DNA sequence: TGCAGCGTTGGGGGACAGGTAGATGGCTACACCTTC. It is translated as CSVGGQVDGYTF.

The V gene is TRBV5-1, the J gene TRBJ2-1; the match to TRBD2 covers 9 bases. V dropped 3 bases and J dropped 9; count of bases not matched to a gene: 10. CDR3 length: 15 amino acids. The V gene's germline CDR1 is SGHRS and CDR2 YFSETQ. CDR3 loop: CASSSKEREAAEQFF. The CDR3 coding sequence is TGCGCCAGCAGCTCTAAAGAGCGGGAGGCGGCTGAGCAGTTCTTC. Supplemented by reference TRBV5-1 and TRBJ2-1, the full variable domain reads KAGVTQTPRYLIKTRGQQVTLSCSPISGHRSVSWYQQTPGQGLQFLFEYFSETQRNKGNFPGRFSGRQFSNSRSEMNVSTLELGDSALYLCASSSKEREAAEQFFGPGTRLTVL.

Concerning this clone: Germline and junction disagree at one end, which may indicate a read error. The chain carries TRBV25-1 and TRBJ2-7; 13 nucleotides match TRBD2. The germline V gene encodes CDR1 MGHDK and CDR2 SYGVNS. The CDR3 loop spans 12 amino acids. This CDR3 reads CAISPTSGRLHF. DNA for the CDR3: TGTGCCATCTCCCCGACTAGCGGGAGGCTACACTTC.

Note on this clone: At one end the junction does not follow the germline gene, possibly because of a read error. V is TRBV7-7 and J is TRBJ2-2; no clear D gene. There are 16 residues in the CDR3. Germline CDR1 and CDR2: SSHAT and FNYEAQ (reference sequence). Here the CDR3 DNA reads TGTGCTAGCAGCTATTCCTCGGCGGTGAACACCGGGGAGCTGTTTTTT. Translated, it gives CASSYSSAVNTGELFF.

The chain couples TRBV7-2 to TRBJ1-4; D possibly corresponds to TRBD1 (5 bases). The germline V gene has CDR1 SGHTA and CDR2 FQGNSA. This CDR3 is built from 15 residues. The V gene lost 7 bases and the J gene lost 0 bases, with 12 bases spanning the gap. CDR3 sequence reads: CASIPGVATNEKLFF. CDR3 in DNA: TGTGCCAGCATTCCGGGGGTTGCAACTAATGAAAAACTGTTTTTT.

This rearrangement joins TRBV28 to TRBJ2-7; 7 positions agree with TRBD1. With 5 bases clipped from V and 2 bases from J, the junction kept 6 bases outside the gene matches. This CDR3 has 14 residues. Germline lookup yields CDR1 MDHEN and CDR2 SYDVKM. The chain's CDR3 is CASSPGQETYEQYF. CDR3 nucleotides: TGTGCCAGCAGTCCTGGACAGGAAACCTACGAGCAGTACTTC.

The chain has TRBV7-9 and TRBJ2-1; TRBD1 matches 8 bases. CDR1 SEHNR and CDR2 FQNEAQ come from the germline V gene (reference sequence). The CDR3 length is 15 residues. V shed 5 bases and J 3 bases; nucleotides not matched to a gene: 6. The chain's CDR3 is CASSAWTGYYNEQFF. CDR3 coding DNA: TGTGCCAGCAGCGCTTGGACAGGGTACTACAATGAGCAGTTCTTC.

J is TRBJ1-4 and V is TRBV4-1; no reliable D call. Germline CDR1 and CDR2: MGHRA and YSYEKL. Deletions cut 0 bases from V and 3 bases from J, with 11 bases between. This CDR3 has 16 amino acids. The DNA of the CDR3 is TGCGCCAGCAGCCAAGATAGGCCGGGAGCTAATGAAAAACTGTTTTTT. Translating gives CASSQDRPGANEKLFF.

The chain is built from TRBV6-6 and TRBJ1-1; the D is unclear. The V gene's germline CDR1 is MNHNY and CDR2 SVGAGI (reference sequence). The CDR3 consists of 14 residues. V dropped 6 bases and J dropped 3 bases, with 14 bases sitting between them. The CDR3 loop is CASSYTPGDTEAFF. The DNA of the CDR3 is TGTGCCAGCAGCTACACTCCCGGGGACACTGAAGCTTTCTTT.

This clone showed up just once. The rearrangement joins TRBV28 to TRBJ2-5, with TRBD1 matching over 7 bases. The germline V gene has CDR1 MDHEN and CDR2 SYDVKM. With 7 bases clipped from V and 5 bases from J, the junction kept 16 bases outside the gene matches. The CDR3 runs 16 residues. The CDR3 loop is CASTGNSDRVGETQYF. The CDR3 nucleotides read TGTGCCAGCACTGGAAATTCTGACAGGGTAGGCGAGACCCAGTACTTC.